This T cell receptor (beta chain) derives from a study of blood T cell repertoires in COVID-19. Turning to the study itself: T cells, B-cell-depleted T cells, or PBMCs provided the cDNA or gDNA that served as material.

The participants were between 18 and 89 years old and came from roughly 25 US areas. In the authors' methods: From reference gene primer amplification, estimates of nucleated cell counts were derived. The protocol was immunoSEQ multiplex PCR, while the TCRdb copy is restricted to in-frame clones and leaves out a portion. V, J and clone size derive from that table, while D and trimming were established from the DNA sequence. The table lists roughly 210,000 clones, roughly 84% of them singletons. The V and J ends lost 4 bases and 6 bases respectively, with 14 bases between them. The CDR3 is 14 amino acids. Germline-derived CDR1 and CDR2 are SGDLS and YYNGEE.

What was sequenced was PBMCs or T cells enriched from blood (not recorded which). The V call is TRBV9, the J call TRBJ2-1; D possibly corresponds to TRBD2 (7 bases). This TCR derives from a man in his thirties or forties in a cohort exposed to, infected with or recovered from COVID-19 (not recorded which). The CDR3 nucleotides are TGTGCCAGCAGCCCAGGGGTAGCGGGCAATGAGCAGTTCTTC. This codes for CASSPGVAGNEQFF.